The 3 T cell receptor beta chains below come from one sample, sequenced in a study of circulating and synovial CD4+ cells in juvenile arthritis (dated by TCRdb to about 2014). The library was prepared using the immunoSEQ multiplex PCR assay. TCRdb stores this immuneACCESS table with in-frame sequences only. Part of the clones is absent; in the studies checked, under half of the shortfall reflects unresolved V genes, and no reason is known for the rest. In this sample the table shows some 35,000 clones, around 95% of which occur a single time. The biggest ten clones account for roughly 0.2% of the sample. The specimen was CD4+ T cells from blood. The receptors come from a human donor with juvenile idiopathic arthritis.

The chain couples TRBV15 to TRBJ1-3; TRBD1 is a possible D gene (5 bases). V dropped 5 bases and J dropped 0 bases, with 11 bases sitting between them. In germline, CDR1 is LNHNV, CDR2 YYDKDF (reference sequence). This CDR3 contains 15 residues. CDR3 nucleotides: TGTGCCACCAGCGTAGACAGACACTCTGGAAACACCATATATTTT. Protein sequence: CATSVDRHSGNTIYF.

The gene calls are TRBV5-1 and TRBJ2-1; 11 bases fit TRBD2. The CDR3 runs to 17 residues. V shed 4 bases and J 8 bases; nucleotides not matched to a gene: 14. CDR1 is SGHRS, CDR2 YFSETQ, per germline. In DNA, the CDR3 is TGCGCCAGCAGCCGCCTAGAGACTAGCGGGATTTCCGATGAGCAGTTCTTC. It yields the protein CASSRLETSGISDEQFF.

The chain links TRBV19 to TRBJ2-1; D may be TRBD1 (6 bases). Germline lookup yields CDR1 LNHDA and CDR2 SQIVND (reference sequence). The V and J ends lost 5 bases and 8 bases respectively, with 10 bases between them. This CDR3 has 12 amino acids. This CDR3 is CASSVRGDEQFF. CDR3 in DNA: TGTGCCAGTAGTGTCAGGGGTGATGAGCAGTTCTTC. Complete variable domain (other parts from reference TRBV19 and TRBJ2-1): DGGITQSPKYLFRKEGQNVTLSCEQNLNHDAMYWYRQDPGQGLRLIYYSQIVNDFQKGDIAEGYSVSREKKESFPLTVTSAQKNPTAFYLCASSVRGDEQFFGPGTRLTVL.